Listed here are 32 T cell receptor beta chains from one sample, sequenced in a study of cytomegalovirus exposure and HLA in healthy donors. PCR employed 60 Vbeta and 13 Jbeta primers. Repertoires were generated with immunoSEQ multiplex PCR, while TCRdb's copy carries only in-frame clones and drops some. Of over 150,000 clones in the sample, approximately 88% were seen once. The sequencing input was PBMCs. The receptors here all came from a boy aged 2 to 10 in good health and CMV-seronegative.

The V and J genes are TRBV19 and TRBJ1-6, with D maybe TRBD1 (6 bases). Germline CDR1 reads LNHDA; CDR2 reads SQIVND (reference sequence). CDR3 length equals 15 residues. Trimming removed 3 bases at V and 10 bases at J, with 16 bases between. The CDR3 spells CASSIVGGGGSPLHF. The CDR3 coding sequence is TGTGCCAGTAGTATTGTCGGTGGGGGCGGGTCACCCCTCCACTTT.

This clone was seen once. The chain recombines TRBV4-2 with TRBJ2-7; possible D gene TRBD1, 6 bases. V shed 0 bases and J shed 0 bases, with 12 bases lying between them. CDR1 and CDR2 (germline): LGHNA, YNFKEQ. CDR3 length: 16 residues. The CDR3 sequence is CASSQDVGGSSYEQYF. DNA for the CDR3: TGTGCCAGCAGCCAAGACGTAGGGGGAAGCTCCTACGAGCAGTACTTC.

This chain connects TRBV9 to TRBJ2-2; 10 bases match TRBD1. The CDR3 spans 14 residues. V lost 3 bases to trimming and J lost 6 bases; unmatched junction nucleotides: 2. Germline CDR1 and CDR2: SGDLS and YYNGEE. DNA for the CDR3: TGTGCCAGCAGCGGACAGGGGGCAGCCGGGGAGCTGTTTTTT. This sequence encodes CASSGQGAAGELFF.

The rearrangement uses TRBV5-6 and TRBJ2-7, with TRBD1 identical over 8 bases. Trimming at V came to 4 bases and at J to 3 bases, leaving 9 bases not matched to a gene. There are 15 residues in the CDR3. Germline V lookup: CDR1 SGHDT, CDR2 YYEEEE. The CDR3 loop is CASSTLDRDIYEQYV. The DNA for the CDR3 is TGTGCCAGCAGCACGCTGGACAGGGATATCTACGAGCAGTACGTC.

The rearrangement joins TRBV6-6 to TRBJ1-1, with D perhaps matching TRBD1 (5 bases). Deletions cut 2 bases from V and 4 bases from J, with 11 bases between. Germline assignment: CDR1 MNHNY and CDR2 SVGAGI (reference sequence). The CDR3 spans 14 residues. CDR3 protein: CASSYGRGGTEAFF. The DNA for the CDR3 is TGTGCCAGCAGTTACGGGAGGGGAGGCACTGAAGCTTTCTTT.

The chain is built from TRBV27 and TRBJ2-1; a weak D match, TRBD2 (6 bases). This CDR3 is built from 12 residues. From germline, CDR1 is MNHEY and CDR2 SMNVEV (reference sequence). V was pared by 5 bases and J by 9 bases, with 11 bases between. CDR3 amino acids: CASSPGTVEQFF. The CDR3 bases are TGTGCCAGCAGTCCAGGGACTGTTGAGCAGTTCTTC.

This clone has more than one count but fewer than ten. This chain joins TRBV29-1 and TRBJ2-5, with TRBD1 matching over 9 bases. V trimming: 6 bases; J trimming: 5 bases; junction bases outside the gene matches: 7. The CDR3 spans 13 residues. CDR1 is SQVTM and CDR2 is ANQGSEA in the germline V gene. CDR3: CSVLQGAWETQYF. DNA for the CDR3: TGCAGCGTATTACAGGGGGCTTGGGAGACCCAGTACTTC.

The chain links TRBV5-4 to TRBJ2-2; TRBD1 is a possible D gene (5 bases). The CDR3 sequence is 18 residues long. CDR1 and CDR2 from the germline V gene are SGHNT and YYREEE (reference sequence). V gave up 2 bases and J gave up 1 base, with 18 bases separating them. CDR3 DNA: TGTGCCAGCAGCTTCCCCAGGGTAACGTGTTTGAACACCGGGGAGCTGTTTTTT. Its protein is CASSFPRVTCLNTGELFF.

This chain joins TRBV5-6 and TRBJ2-3, with D perhaps matching TRBD2 (7 bases). The V end lost 1 base, the J end lost 1 base, and 16 bases lay between the germline ends. Per the germline V gene, CDR1 is SGHDT and CDR2 is YYEEEE. CDR3 size: 17 residues. CDR3 amino acids: CASSLRGLGGGTDTQYF. The DNA for the CDR3 is TGTGCCAGCAGCTTGCGGGGTCTAGGGGGGGGCACAGATACGCAGTATTTT. Drawing the rest from reference TRBV5-6 and TRBJ2-3, the complete variable domain is DAGVTQSPTHLIKTRGQQVTLRCSPKSGHDTVSWYQQALGQGPQFIFQYYEEEERQRGNFPDRFSGHQFPNYSSELNVNALLLGDSALYLCASSLRGLGGGTDTQYFGPGTRLTVL.

This chain joins TRBV6-6 and TRBJ1-5; 7 bases agree with TRBD1. From germline, CDR1 is MNHNY and CDR2 SVGAGI (reference sequence). J lost 2 bases, V lost 7 bases, and 8 bases had no gene match. The CDR3 has 15 residues. Here the CDR3 reads CASKEGGSGNQPQHF. CDR3 DNA: TGTGCCAGCAAAGAAGGGGGCTCCGGCAATCAGCCCCAGCATTTT.

The CDR3 loop reads CASSLDGQNRGKLFF. The CDR3 DNA sequence: TGTGCCAGCAGCTTAGACGGCCAGAATCGCGGAAAACTGTTTTTT. V gene TRBV7-2 combines with J gene TRBJ1-4; no clear D. CDR1 is SGHTA and CDR2 is FQGNSA in the germline V gene. V lost 1 base and J 10 bases, leaving 16 bases between the germline ends. CDR3 length equals 15 residues. Full variable domain (outside the CDR3, taken from reference TRBV7-2 and TRBJ1-4): GAGVSQSPSNKVTEKGKDVELRCDPISGHTALYWYRQSLGQGLEFLIYFQGNSAPDKSGLPSDRFSAERTGGSVSTLTIQRTQQEDSAVYLCASSLDGQNRGKLFFGSGTQLSVL.

The gene calls are TRBV5-6 and TRBJ2-1; D is unresolved. CDR1 and CDR2 (germline): SGHDT, YYEEEE. The V end was cut by 4 bases, the J end by 0 bases, with 14 bases between. The CDR3 length is 16 residues. CDR3 in amino acids: CASSVAQVSSYNEQFF. The DNA for the CDR3 is TGTGCCAGCAGCGTCGCCCAGGTGAGCTCCTACAATGAGCAGTTCTTC.

The chain recombines TRBV9 with TRBJ2-5; 12 bases fit TRBD2. Germline loops: CDR1 SGDLS, CDR2 YYNGEE. The CDR3 loop spans 16 amino acids. Trimming cost V 9 bases and J 4 bases; bases outside gene matches: 13. The CDR3: CATSKTASGRGETQYF. In DNA form, the CDR3 reads TGTGCCACTTCTAAAACCGCTAGCGGGAGGGGAGAGACCCAGTACTTC.

Comments on this clone: Different DNA sequences within this sample yield the same CDR3. The rearrangement links TRBV30 to TRBJ1-5; D is ambiguous. The CDR3 runs to 13 residues. The V end lost 2 bases, the J end lost 2 bases, and 7 bases lay between the germline ends. CDR1 GTSNPN and CDR2 SVGIG come from the germline V gene (reference sequence). This chain's CDR3 is CAWSPGGNQPQHF. CDR3 DNA sequence: TGTGCCTGGAGTCCCGGGGGCAATCAGCCCCAGCATTTT.

This chain joins TRBV7-8 and TRBJ2-1; 8 bases are a match to TRBD2. Germline assignment: CDR1 SGHVS and CDR2 FQNEAQ. Trimming at V came to 5 bases and at J to 9 bases, leaving 12 bases not matched to a gene. The CDR3 has 15 amino acids. The CDR3 coding sequence is TGTGCCAGCAGCGAGCTAACGGGAGGGCCGAGTGAGCAGTTCTTC. This sequence encodes CASSELTGGPSEQFF. The complete variable domain, with remaining parts taken from reference TRBV7-8 and TRBJ2-1, reads GAGVSQSPRYKVAKRGQDVALRCDPISGHVSLFWYQQALGQGPEFLTYFQNEAQLDKSGLPSDRFFAERPEGSVSTLKIQRTQQEDSAVYLCASSELTGGPSEQFFGPGTRLTVL.

J is TRBJ2-7 and V is TRBV2; 7 positions match TRBD1. The ends lost 5 bases at V and 5 bases at J; junction bases unmatched: 6. CDR1 and CDR2 from the germline V gene are SNHLY and FYNNEI. This CDR3 is 13 amino acids long. The CDR3 region has the DNA TGTGCCAGCAGTACGGACAGGTTCGACGAGCAGTACTTC. It translates to CASSTDRFDEQYF.

The gene calls are TRBV11-2 and TRBJ2-7; 9 nucleotides align to TRBD2. Germline loops: CDR1 SGHAT, CDR2 FQNNGV. This CDR3 spans 16 amino acids. After removal of 4 bases from V and 4 bases from J, the junction contained 11 bases not matched to a gene. In DNA, the CDR3 is TGTGCCAGCAGCTCACAGCCCGCGGGAGGGGTTTACGAGCAGTACTTC. Its translation is CASSSQPAGGVYEQYF.

This clone appeared once. V gene TRBV9 combines with J gene TRBJ2-2; TRBD2 aligns across 9 bases. In germline, CDR1 is SGDLS, CDR2 YYNGEE. This CDR3 spans 16 amino acids. V was pared by 6 bases and J by 9 bases, with 15 bases of the junction left unmatched. The CDR3 region is CASNVAGGSVDRELFF. CDR3 in DNA: TGTGCCAGCAACGTCGCGGGAGGGTCTGTAGACAGGGAGCTGTTTTTT.

This clone was observed a single time. This CDR3 reads CASSLPGRAFDGYTF. The CDR3 DNA reads TGTGCCAGCAGCTTACCCGGCAGGGCTTTTGACGGCTACACCTTC. This sequence joins TRBV7-9 and TRBJ1-2; a weak D match, TRBD1 (5 bases). The V and J ends lost 2 bases and 8 bases respectively, with 18 bases between them. Germline CDR1 reads SEHNR; CDR2 reads FQNEAQ (reference sequence). The length of the CDR3 is 15 residues. The full variable domain, completed using reference TRBV7-9 and TRBJ1-2, is DTGVSQNPRHKITKRGQNVTFRCDPISEHNRLYWYRQTLGQGPEFLTYFQNEAQLEKSRLLSDRFSAERPKGSFSTLEIQRTEQGDSAMYLCASSLPGRAFDGYTFGSGTRLTVV.

This chain links TRBV7-8 with TRBJ1-2; possibly TRBD1 for D (6 bases). CDR3 length: 14 residues. Trimming took off 5 bases at V and 7 bases at J, with 17 bases between the two ends. Germline values: CDR1 SGHVS, CDR2 FQNEAQ. As DNA, the CDR3 is TGTGCCAGCAGCCCAGAGGCAGGGGAGGGTGGCTACACCTTC. Its translation is CASSPEAGEGGYTF.

This clone came up once. V and J are TRBV4-1 and TRBJ2-1, with TRBD2 identical over 9 bases. The V and J ends lost 1 base and 8 bases, in that order; junction bases with no gene match: 9. This CDR3 comprises 16 residues. CDR1 and CDR2 (germline): MGHRA, YSYEKL. CDR3 sequence reads: CASSQGGGDLHYEQFF. The CDR3 DNA follows: TGCGCCAGCAGCCAAGGCGGGGGGGATCTACACTATGAGCAGTTCTTC.

V gene TRBV30 combines with J gene TRBJ1-5; 7 bases line up with TRBD1. After removal of 8 bases from V and 7 bases from J, the junction contained 8 bases not matched to a gene. Per germline, CDR1 GTSNPN and CDR2 SVGIG (reference sequence). The CDR3 consists of 12 residues. The CDR3 coding sequence is TGTGCCGCGACAGGGTTCGGCCAGCCCCAGCATTTT. This translates into CAATGFGQPQHF. The full variable domain, its missing parts supplied by reference TRBV30 and TRBJ1-5, is SQTIHQWPATLVQPVGSPLSLECTVEGTSNPNLYWYRQAAGRGLQLLFYSVGIGQISSEVPQNLSASRPQDRQFILSSKKLLLSDSGFYLCAATGFGQPQHFGDGTRLSIL.

The CDR3 DNA sequence: TGCGCCAGCAGGATGACTAGCGGGGGGGCCAATGAGCAGTTCTTC. It specifies CASRMTSGGANEQFF. This chain links TRBV10-2 with TRBJ2-1; 14 nucleotides agree with TRBD2. The V gene end was trimmed by 6 bases and the J gene end by 6 bases; junction bases not matched to a gene: 4. The CDR3 covers 15 residues. CDR1 is WSHSY, CDR2 SAAADI, per germline.

Comment on this clone: Germline and junction disagree at one end, which may indicate a read error. The chain is built from TRBV7-9 and TRBJ2-5; TRBD2 aligns across 9 bases. The CDR3 loop spans 16 amino acids. Germline CDR1 reads SEHNR; CDR2 reads FQNEAQ (reference sequence). CDR3 coding DNA: TGTTCCAGCAGCTTAGTGCTAGCGGGGAACCAAGAGACCCAGTACTTC. It yields the protein CSSSLVLAGNQETQYF.

This clone occurred once. V gene TRBV19 combines with J gene TRBJ1-2, with 9 bases identical to TRBD1. The V gene's germline CDR1 is LNHDA and CDR2 SQIVND (reference sequence). The V segment lost 4 bases and the J segment 8 bases; nucleotides outside the gene matches: 17. The CDR3 consists of 17 residues. The CDR3 bases are TGTGCCAGTAGTAAACTCCAATCCGGGACAGGGAGGGTAGGCTACACCTTC. It codes for CASSKLQSGTGRVGYTF.

The chain combines TRBV19 with TRBJ2-1; 9 bases line up with TRBD2. The J segment lost 7 bases and the V segment lost 6 bases, leaving 10 bases of the junction unmatched. CDR1 LNHDA and CDR2 SQIVND come from the germline V gene (reference sequence). CDR3 size: 15 residues. CDR3 coding DNA: TGTGCCAGTAGATTAGCGGGAGTCGGTATAAATGAGCAGTTCTTC. Translation: CASRLAGVGINEQFF.

The V call is TRBV7-2, the J call TRBJ2-1; 8 bases line up with TRBD1. The germline V gene has CDR1 SGHTA and CDR2 FQGNSA. There are 16 residues in the CDR3. J lost 7 bases, V lost 2 bases, and 10 bases had no gene match. The CDR3 DNA sequence: TGTGCCAGCAGCTTACATATCTTGGACAGGGTAAATGAGCAGTTCTTC. Residues: CASSLHILDRVNEQFF.

This clone was picked up a small number of times. The CDR3, as DNA: TGTGCCAGCAGTTCACTCGGACTAGCGGGCACAGATACGCAGTATTTT. It is translated as CASSSLGLAGTDTQYF. This sequence joins TRBV27 and TRBJ2-3; 10 bases are shared with TRBD2. Germline V lookup: CDR1 MNHEY, CDR2 SMNVEV (reference sequence). The CDR3 length is 16 residues. J lost 1 base, V lost 4 bases, and 5 bases had no gene match.

This chain uses TRBV7-8 with TRBJ2-7, with 8 bases lining up with TRBD1. J gave up 0 bases and V 6 bases, and 4 bases lay outside the gene matches. The CDR3 extends over 14 amino acids. The germline CDR1 and CDR2 sequences are SGHVS and FQNEAQ. CDR3 nucleotides: TGTGCCAGCAGTCGGACAGGGAACTCCTACGAGCAGTACGTC. Translated, it gives CASSRTGNSYEQYV.

The J gene is TRBJ2-7, the V gene TRBV27, with 8 nucleotides matching TRBD1. The CDR3 sequence is 14 residues long. CDR1 and CDR2 from the germline V gene are MNHEY and SMNVEV (reference sequence). Unmatched junction bases numbered 8, after V lost 3 bases and J lost 7 bases. The CDR3 here is CASSFSTGVGEQYF. DNA for the CDR3: TGTGCCAGCAGTTTCTCGACAGGGGTCGGGGAGCAGTACTTC.

This clone has only one observation. The genes are TRBV20-1 and TRBJ2-1, with 8 bases identical to TRBD1. Germline assignment: CDR1 DFQATT and CDR2 SNEGSKA (reference sequence). This CDR3 has 11 amino acids. V dropped 4 bases and J dropped 14; count of bases not matched to a gene: 7. The CDR3: CSATRTGLEFF. The DNA for the CDR3 is TGCAGTGCTACACGGACAGGGCTAGAGTTCTTC.

The CDR3 region is CASSSGQINTEAFF. The CDR3 region has the DNA TGCGCCAGCAGCTCGGGACAGATAAACACTGAAGCTTTCTTT. The chain combines TRBV5-1 with TRBJ1-1, with 7 bases identical to TRBD1. Germline assignment: CDR1 SGHRS and CDR2 YFSETQ. CDR3 size: 14 residues. The junction had 4 bases not matched to a gene; V was cut back by 3 bases and J by 2 bases.